This T cell receptor beta chain was observed in a study of blood T cells in healthy people across ages. Study context: About one barcoded beta molecule was captured per two T cells (by template switching).

Through a sample-barcoded 5' primer and a J-beta primer mix, a second PCR was run for roughly 6 to 12 cycles. The template-switch adaptor, which had 12 random nucleotides, put a tag on each cDNA molecule. TCRdb fed the 5' RACE reads into MiXCR, producing one record per CDR3 protein. The table shows around 800,000 distinct CDR3 sequences, with around 25% occurring only once. Aged about 6 to 90, donors were systemically healthy Caucasians from Russia. These same records also appear under a second study, on T cells of mothers and their children.

This receptor was identified in a boy younger than 18 in good health. Sequencing was performed on blood.

The CDR3 sequence is CASSREGSGYGYTF. CDR3 in DNA: TGTGCCAGCAGTCGCGAAGGGAGCGGCTATGGCTACACCTTC. The chain couples TRBV6-5 to TRBJ1-2; D is uncertain. The ends were cut back, 5 bases at V and 4 bases at J, with 14 bases in the middle. This CDR3 is built from 14 residues. Germline V CDR1 and CDR2: MNHEY, SVGAGI.